This note documents a single T cell receptor beta chain sequence. Its target is unknown. The protocol was immunoSEQ multiplex PCR, while the TCRdb copy is restricted to in-frame clones and leaves out a portion. In the table there are 50,000 or so clones, 93% of which are singletons. The sample belongs to a study of siplizumab effects on memory and regulatory T cells. The study's findings and limits: Assignment of a naive or memory phenotype failed for roughly 80-97% of the proliferating CD4+ or CD8+ clones. On average, 68.8% of mappable alloreactive CD4+ clones were Treg-derived under siplizumab, against about 29% in controls. The alloresponse seemed to draw substantially on naive T cells, which appeared more diverse than memory cells.

This CDR3 has 14 residues. The trim removed 4 bases at V and 0 bases at J, leaving 0 bases unmatched. Germline V lookup: CDR1 SNHLY, CDR2 FYNNEI. Material: CD8+ T cells sorted from blood. The chain recombines TRBV2 with TRBJ1-1, with TRBD1 identical over 9 bases. This TCR was sampled from a human donor in good health. The CDR3 DNA reads TGTGCCAGCAGTGGGGACAGGGTGAACACTGAAGCTTTCTTT. It yields the protein CASSGDRVNTEAFF.